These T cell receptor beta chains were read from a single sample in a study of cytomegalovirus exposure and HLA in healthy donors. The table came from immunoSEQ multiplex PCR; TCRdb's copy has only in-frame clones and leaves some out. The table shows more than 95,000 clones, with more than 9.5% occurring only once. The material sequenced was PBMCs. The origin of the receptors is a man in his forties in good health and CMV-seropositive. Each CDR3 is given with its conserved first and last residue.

CSVTNRSSGANVLTF	TRBV29-1	TRBJ2-6	15
CSVAGQGGNQPQHF	TRBV29-1	TRBJ1-5	14
CASSQEIGTSGIEKTQYF	TRBV4-1	TRBJ2-5	18
CASSTEGQGTREQYF	TRBV28	TRBJ2-7	15
CASSLSFGRGEETQYF	TRBV11-2	TRBJ2-5	16
CASSPLWRYEQYF	TRBV4-1	TRBJ2-7	13
CASSQGLGRTNTGELFF	TRBV4-3	TRBJ2-2	17
CASSFTGGSGNTIYF	TRBV27	TRBJ1-3	15
CASIPTVPNTGELFF	TRBV2	TRBJ2-2	15
CASSPRVAGVGNEQFF	TRBV7-8	TRBJ2-1	16
CASSPGQGRTEAFF	TRBV18	TRBJ1-1	14
CASSLVGHPYEQYF	TRBV7-6	TRBJ2-7	14
CASSLPPGVQPQHF	TRBV7-9	TRBJ1-5	14
CASSRLAGRDEQFF	TRBV10-1	TRBJ2-1	14
CASSPPNRGSFAYTF	TRBV19	TRBJ1-2	15
CASSLQGRPNYGYTF	TRBV6-6	TRBJ1-2	15
CASSLANYGYTF	TRBV25-1	TRBJ1-2	12
CASSYGLAGGSTQYF	TRBV6-5	TRBJ2-3	15
CASSAVSAGYLYTDTQYF	TRBV9	TRBJ2-3	18
CASSSQGADTGELFF	TRBV27	TRBJ2-2	15
CATSGLAGDRGNEQFF	TRBV2	TRBJ2-1	16
CASSSPGRVYEQYF	TRBV11-2	TRBJ2-7	14
CASSVGTTEEQFF	TRBV9	TRBJ2-1	13
CASSLLNGYTF	TRBV7-9	TRBJ1-2	11
CASSLFRQGPLASYGYTF	TRBV7-9	TRBJ1-2	18
CASSLGGGRDEQYF	TRBV18	TRBJ2-7	14
CASSPLPGSNEKLFF	TRBV5-1	TRBJ1-4	15
CASSPWTGEGQPQHF	TRBV19	TRBJ1-5	15
CSVEETRLAGGYEQYF	TRBV29-1	TRBJ2-7	16
CASQRGQGDTYEQYF	TRBV2	TRBJ2-7	15
CASSLRAGQETQYF	TRBV7-3	TRBJ2-5	14
CASSLVGTGGLYEQYF	TRBV5-6	TRBJ2-7	16
CASRGNGAIWGVQYF	TRBV2	TRBJ2-7	15
CASRGRGSPTNEKLFF	TRBV19	TRBJ1-4	16
CASSILADGANVLTF	TRBV19	TRBJ2-6	15
CASSYSPTGYGKTQYF	TRBV6-5	TRBJ2-5	16
CASSEEGNVVETQYF	TRBV5-1	TRBJ2-5	15
CASSYRVSYGYTF	TRBV27	TRBJ1-2	13
CASSQTGELPQHF	TRBV7-9	TRBJ1-5	13
CATWTDRGSGNTIYF	TRBV28	TRBJ1-3	15
CAWTAGDNYGYTF	TRBV30	TRBJ1-2	13
CASSRVRGETQYF	TRBV11-3	TRBJ2-5	13
CASSSTGLALQETQYF	TRBV7-9	TRBJ2-5	16
CASSILAGPYEQYF	TRBV6-5	TRBJ2-7	14
CASSFAGRNTGELFF	TRBV7-9	TRBJ2-2	15
CASSPPGQIYEQYF	TRBV5-6	TRBJ2-7	14
CASSRDRGLGGVRTEAFF	TRBV5-6	TRBJ1-1	18
CASSQELSGRLSEQYF	TRBV4-1	TRBJ2-7	16
CASSDPYEQYF	TRBV2	TRBJ2-7	11
CASRGLAGETGELFF	TRBV7-3	TRBJ2-2	15
CASSPPGQLYEQYF	TRBV7-9	TRBJ2-7	14